This record covers a single T cell receptor beta chain. The antigen is undetermined. The length of the CDR3 is 13 residues. The V and J ends lost 2 bases and 7 bases, in that order; junction bases with no gene match: 1. From germline, CDR1 is DFQATT and CDR2 SNEGSKA (reference sequence). This entry comes from a study of blood T cells in healthy people across ages. Next came a second PCR, run for about 7 to 11 cycles, which used a sample-barcoded 5' primer along with a J-beta primer mix. TCRdb redid the calling of the 5' RACE reads with MiXCR, one entry per CDR3 protein. The sample consists of about 730,000 distinct CDR3 sequences, roughly 43% of them appearing once. General study results and limits: The fall in TCR beta diversity per million T cells was roughly linear with age.

The chain recombines TRBV20-1 with TRBJ1-6; 8 bases agree with TRBD1. The TCR sequence derives from a woman aged 55 to 70 in good health. The material sequenced was blood. CDR3 loop: CSARRQGNSPLHF. For the CDR3, the DNA is TGCAGTGCTAGACGACAGGGGAATTCACCCCTCCACTTT.